This T cell receptor beta chain was recorded in a study of human T cells and chemical hapten exposure. Study-level information: The study sensitized with 2% DPC on a 2 cm by 2 cm patch of upper inner arm skin. Overall study findings and caveats: After DPC sensitization, TCRs above 1 in 1000 frequency showed no change.

The length of the CDR3 is 15 residues. Germline V CDR1 and CDR2: LGHNA, YSLEER. V was pared by 3 bases and J by 2 bases, with 5 bases of the junction left unmatched. The table lists this clonotype with many counts. Its antigen is as yet unknown. This sample's time point: patch test 3, about 24 weeks after DPC sensitization. Indicated treatment: therapeutic diphenylcyclopropenone sensitization with weekly scalp DPC. TCRdb reanalysed the RACE reads using MiXCR and keeps one entry per CDR3 protein. The sample carries tens of thousands of distinct CDR3 sequences, 5% to 6.5% recorded once. The sequences come from whole blood, collected in connection with sensitization to the hapten diphenylcyclopropenone (DPC). The receptor comes from a man aged 25 to 45 with alopecia areata. Some clones in this sample may be carry-over from other donors' samples. The genes are TRBV4-3 and TRBJ2-3, with 7 nucleotides matching TRBD1. Here the CDR3 reads CASSQEGTVTDTQYF. The CDR3 nucleotides read TGCGCCAGCAGCCAGGAAGGGACAGTCACAGATACGCAGTATTTT.